Following are 26 T cell receptor beta chains from one sample sequenced in a study of T cells expressing NK-cell markers. From its re-call of the 5' RACE reads, TCRdb lists each CDR3 protein once, without DNA. There are approximately 550,000 distinct CDR3 sequences in the sample, with approximately 3.6% held by the top ten. The sequenced sample was blood T cells: a sorted CD56 or NKG2C T cell subset, CD4+ or CD8+ T cells, or bulk PBMC T cells (not recorded which). The origin of the receptors is a man aged 18 to 30 in good health.

The gene calls are TRBV7-9 and TRBJ1-5. This CDR3 has 15 residues. Germline loops: CDR1 SEHNR, CDR2 FQNEAQ (reference sequence). CDR3 sequence reads: CASSLAGTSNQPQHF.

The chain has TRBV20-1 and TRBJ1-5. The germline gives CDR1 DFQATT, CDR2 SNEGSKA (reference sequence). This CDR3 comprises 15 residues. This CDR3 is CSARGSESRAQPQHF.

The genes are TRBV10-3 and TRBJ2-3; the D call from TCRdb, TRBD1, cannot be confirmed without DNA. The CDR3 is 17 residues long. CDR1 is ENHRY and CDR2 is SYGVKD in the germline V gene. CDR3 sequence: CAISESKRQGGADTQYF.

The chain employs TRBV15 and TRBJ2-1; absent DNA, TCRdb's TRBD2 call cannot be checked. There are 16 residues in the CDR3. The germline CDR1 and CDR2 sequences are LNHNV and YYDKDF (reference sequence). CDR3 sequence reads: CATSRDLGVAGNEQFF.

This rearrangement joins TRBV6-1 to TRBJ2-4; the D gene TCRdb calls, TRBD2, cannot be checked with no DNA. This CDR3 has 15 residues. CDR1 is MNHNS and CDR2 is SASEGT in the germline V gene. The CDR3 here is CASTELAGDQNIQYF.

The chain employs TRBV25-1 and TRBJ1-1; the D gene TCRdb calls, TRBD1, cannot be checked with no DNA. CDR3 size: 13 residues. The germline V gene has CDR1 MGHDK and CDR2 SYGVNS. The CDR3 region is CASSDRGKSKAFF.

The V call is TRBV10-3, the J call TRBJ2-7; TCRdb returns TRBD2, unconfirmable since there is no DNA. The CDR3 runs 15 residues. Germline loops: CDR1 ENHRY, CDR2 SYGVKD. This CDR3 is CAISPRLAGSYEQYF.

The chain couples TRBV12-3 or TRBV12-4 to TRBJ1-4; TCRdb reports TRBD1, a call that lacks DNA to check it against. The CDR3 has 12 residues. CDR3 amino acids: CASSSGTVRLFF.

The chain employs TRBV6-5 and TRBJ2-2; with no DNA, the TCRdb D assignment of TRBD1 cannot be verified. The germline CDR1 and CDR2 sequences are MNHEY and SVGAGI. This CDR3 has 15 residues. CDR3 region: CASSYDPVGAGELFF.

V gene TRBV18 combines with J gene TRBJ1-5. The V gene's germline CDR1 is KGHSH and CDR2 LQKENI. The CDR3 runs 15 residues. The CDR3 here is CASSPKEGVGQPQHF.

The chain uses TRBV4-3 and TRBJ2-3; TCRdb's D call of TRBD2 is untestable without DNA. The CDR3 covers 17 residues. From germline, CDR1 is LGHNA and CDR2 YSLEER. The CDR3 sequence: CASSQGLAGLEGDTQYF.

V gene TRBV30 combines with J gene TRBJ1-1. The germline gives CDR1 GTSNPN, CDR2 SVGIG (reference sequence). The CDR3 runs 14 residues. CDR3 residues: CAWTPLSMNTEAFF.

The V and J genes are TRBV18 and TRBJ1-5; there is no DNA to check the TCRdb D call of TRBD1. The CDR3 has 16 residues. The V gene's germline CDR1 is KGHSH and CDR2 LQKENI. This chain's CDR3 is CASSPQIQGANQPQHF. Drawing the rest from reference TRBV18 and TRBJ1-5, the complete variable domain is NAGVMQNPRHLVRRRGQEARLRCSPMKGHSHVYWYRQLPEEGLKFMVYLQKENIIDESGMPKERFSAEFPKEGPSILRIQQVVRGDSAAYFCASSPQIQGANQPQHFGDGTRLSIL.

The V and J genes are TRBV15 and TRBJ2-5. CDR1 is LNHNV, CDR2 YYDKDF, per germline (reference sequence). This CDR3 spans 13 amino acids. CDR3 in amino acids: CATSSRYQETQYF.

V is TRBV27 and J is TRBJ2-1; TCRdb's assignment of TRBD1 cannot be checked, as there is no DNA. The germline V gene encodes CDR1 MNHEY and CDR2 SMNVEV (reference sequence). The CDR3 sequence is 11 residues long. This CDR3 is CASLKGGEQFF.

The chain couples TRBV6-2 or TRBV6-3 to TRBJ1-5; TCRdb names TRBD1, which stays unverified in the absence of DNA. Germline V gene data show CDR1 as MNHEY and CDR2 as SVGEGT. The CDR3 is 15 residues long. CDR3: CASRIRGQGNQPQHF.

V gene TRBV11-2 combines with J gene TRBJ1-3. Germline V gene data show CDR1 as SGHAT and CDR2 as FQNNGV. This CDR3 spans 16 amino acids. CDR3 region: CASSLDRSDRGNTIYF.

J is TRBJ2-1 and V is TRBV7-6; TCRdb's D gene call, TRBD2, goes unchecked for lack of DNA. Germline CDR1 reads SGHVS; CDR2 reads FNYEAQ. The CDR3 sequence is 15 residues long. CDR3 residues: CASSRGGGRAREQFF.

The chain employs TRBV18 and TRBJ2-2; with no DNA, the TCRdb D assignment of TRBD1 cannot be verified. Germline V gene lookup returns CDR1 KGHSH and CDR2 LQKENI. The CDR3 has 15 residues. The CDR3 sequence: CASPDSNANTGELFF. The entire variable domain, with the rest obtained from reference TRBV18 and TRBJ2-2, is as follows: NAGVMQNPRHLVRRRGQEARLRCSPMKGHSHVYWYRQLPEEGLKFMVYLQKENIIDESGMPKERFSAEFPKEGPSILRIQQVVRGDSAAYFCASPDSNANTGELFFGEGSRLTVL.

The chain is built from TRBV29-1 and TRBJ2-2; TCRdb names TRBD1, which stays unverified in the absence of DNA. CDR3 length: 12 residues. CDR1 is SQVTM, CDR2 ANQGSEA, per germline. CDR3 protein: CSAAGEAGELFF.

The chain combines TRBV6-5 with TRBJ2-1; TCRdb gives TRBD1 as the D gene, but with no DNA this cannot be confirmed. Germline CDR1 MNHEY, CDR2 SVGAGI. This CDR3 spans 15 amino acids. The CDR3 region is CASSSGTGEKNEQFF.

The chain is built from TRBV7-2 and TRBJ2-1; without DNA, the TCRdb call of TRBD1 cannot be checked. CDR3 length: 15 amino acids. The germline V gene has CDR1 SGHTA and CDR2 FQGNSA. This CDR3 reads CASLRGGVSYNEQFF.

The gene calls are TRBV30 and TRBJ2-5. This CDR3 contains 12 residues. Germline V CDR1 and CDR2: GTSNPN, SVGIG (reference sequence). The CDR3 is CAWRESTETQYF.

The gene calls are TRBV15 and TRBJ1-4; TCRdb's D gene call, TRBD1, goes unchecked for lack of DNA. This CDR3 comprises 17 residues. Per germline, CDR1 LNHNV and CDR2 YYDKDF (reference sequence). CDR3 protein: CATSRGVDRDRVEKLFF.

The chain employs TRBV19 and TRBJ2-2; the TCRdb D gene call, TRBD1, has no DNA to confirm it. CDR3 length: 14 amino acids. The germline V gene encodes CDR1 LNHDA and CDR2 SQIVND (reference sequence). The CDR3 here is CASSADRVSGELFF.

The chain is built from TRBV28 and TRBJ2-7; TCRdb lists TRBD2, though no DNA is available to test this call. The germline V gene has CDR1 MDHEN and CDR2 SYDVKM. This CDR3 comprises 13 residues. CDR3 sequence reads: CASTSGFRNEQYF.